This T cell receptor (beta chain) is drawn from a study of blood T cell repertoires in COVID-19 (dated by TCRdb to about 2020). Regarding the study in general: Samples covering the acute and convalescent phases of COVID-19 were provided by collaborators in the United States, Italy and Spain. Sample metadata almost always included a de-identified subject ID, COVID-19 status, age in years and sex. The material from the prospective study consisted of cDNA or gDNA derived from T cells, B-cell-depleted T cells, or PBMCs. Subjects who had been exposed to COVID-19, were actively infected with it, or had recovered from it provided the deeply sampled blood TCRbeta repertoires that made up the dataset. The samples were drawn from the first 160 participants of the ongoing ImmuneRACE study and from roughly 1,300 subjects provided by 6 global collaborators. The repertoires were released in a freely available public database intended as a resource for research on the immune response to SARS-CoV-2. HLA class I and class II types, where available, came from metadata supplied by the sample provider rather than from assay-based typing.

Remarks on this clone: Which antigen it targets is not known. The record has no base qualities; no much larger clone is one base away.

In the prospective study, participants were roughly 18 to 90 years old, resided in fewer than 25 geographic areas of the United States, and were enrolled through a virtual design. Cohort assignment in the prospective study relied on participant-reported clinical history from a screening survey and a study questionnaire. Mobile phlebotomists in the prospective study collected whole blood, serum and a nasopharyngeal or oropharyngeal swab from every participant. Prospective study participants could optionally give additional blood draws and questionnaires over an approximately two-month period. Blood samples from the prospective study were shipped frozen or at room temperature prior to DNA extraction. V lost 3 bases and J lost 5 bases; the stretch between them is 8 bases long. From cysteine to phenylalanine, the CDR3 is 14 amino acids long. Just the 42-base CDR3 DNA is kept, in frame starting at base 1. The germline V gene (reference sequence) specifies SGHAT as CDR1 and FQDESV as CDR2.

The full study reports these points: Clinical and demographic metadata were provided uncurated, with the amount varying by source and participant.

TCRbeta CDR3 regions were amplified from genomic DNA using the immunoSEQ Assay, a bias-controlled multiplex PCR. The authors' analysis ran thus. Within the assay, amplification of reference gene primers was used to estimate how many nucleated cells each sample contained. Sequence reads were collapsed and filtered to measure the absolute abundance of every unique TCRbeta CDR3 rearrangement. Productive Simpson clonality was computed per sample as the square root of Simpson's diversity index over productive rearrangements. TCRdb limited this immuneACCESS table to in-frame rearrangements with V and J called. A share of clones is missing; checked studies link under half to unresolved V genes, and the rest is unexplained. V, J and clone size were drawn from that table, and D and trimming were deduced from the DNA. The sample table records fewer than 250,000 clones; 65% to 90% of these occur just once. 3.5% to 4% of the sample is in the top ten clones.

Sequenced: PBMCs or T cells enriched from blood (not recorded which). The sequence is built from TRBV11-1 and TRBJ1-6, with a weak D call of TRBD1 (5 bases match). The TCR originated in a woman aged 40 to 50 with acute COVID-19. The CDR3 in this case is CASSLTDDNSPLHF. The nucleotide sequence reads TGTGCCAGCAGCTTGACAGATGATAATTCACCCCTCCACTTT.